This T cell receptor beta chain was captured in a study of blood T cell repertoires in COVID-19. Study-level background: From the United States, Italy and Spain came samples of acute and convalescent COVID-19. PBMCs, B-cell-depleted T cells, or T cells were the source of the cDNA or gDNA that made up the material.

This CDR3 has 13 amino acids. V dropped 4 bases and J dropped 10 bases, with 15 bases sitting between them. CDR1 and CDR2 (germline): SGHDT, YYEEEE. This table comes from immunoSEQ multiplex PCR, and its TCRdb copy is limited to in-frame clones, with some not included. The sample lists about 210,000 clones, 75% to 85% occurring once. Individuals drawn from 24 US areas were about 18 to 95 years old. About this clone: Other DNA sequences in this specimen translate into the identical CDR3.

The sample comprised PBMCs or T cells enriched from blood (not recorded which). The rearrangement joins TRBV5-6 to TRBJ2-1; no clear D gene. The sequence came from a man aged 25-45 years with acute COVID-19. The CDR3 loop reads CASSPTGGGEQFF. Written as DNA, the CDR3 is TGTGCCAGCAGCCCGACTGGTGGTGGAGAGCAGTTCTTC.